This T cell receptor (beta chain) was recovered during a study of blood T cell repertoires in COVID-19. Study in general: Spain, Italy and the United States supplied samples that represented acute and convalescent COVID-19.

The CDR3 is 12 residues long. CDR1 SNHLY and CDR2 FYNNEI come from the germline V gene. After removal of 8 bases from V and 6 bases from J, the junction contained 5 bases not matched to a gene. This clone has a handful of counts. Some clones are missing from TCRdb's copy, which holds only in-frame ones; the method was immunoSEQ multiplex PCR. The sample carries tens of thousands of clones, approximately 87% recorded once. This rearrangement joins TRBV2 to TRBJ2-7, with 9 positions matching TRBD1. Sequenced: peripheral blood. The receptor was isolated from a human donor in a cohort sampled during active COVID-19. The CDR3 region has the DNA TGTGCCAGCCGCCCGGACAGGGGCGAGCAGTACTTC. Translated, it gives CASRPDRGEQYF.